The entry below gives a single T cell receptor beta chain sequence along with its context. Its antigen is not known. The V and J ends lost 7 bases and 7 bases respectively, with 11 bases between them. Germline V gives CDR1 SNHLY, CDR2 FYNNEI. The CDR3 runs 13 residues. The entry originates in a study of cytomegalovirus exposure and HLA in healthy donors. The repertoire was sequenced with immunoSEQ multiplex PCR; TCRdb's copy has only in-frame clones and lacks some. The sample lists about 150,000 clones, approximately 86% occurring once. Study outcomes and limitations: Cytomegalovirus status was reportedly diagnosed by the classifier with high specificity and sensitivity. The study labeled 164 TCR beta chains cytomegalovirus-associated. Across donors, most TCRs were seen rarely, yet some public ones were widespread.

The sample comprised PBMCs. This sequence joins TRBV2 and TRBJ1-6, with D perhaps TRBD1 (5 bases). The source is a man between 18 and 29 years old in good health and CMV-seropositive. The CDR3 loop is CASTWQGNSPLHF. CDR3 nucleotide sequence: TGTGCCAGCACCTGGCAGGGAAATTCACCCCTCCACTTT.